The 20 T cell receptor beta chains reported below all come from one sample, sequenced in a study of blood T cell repertoires in COVID-19. This table comes from immunoSEQ multiplex PCR, and its TCRdb copy is limited to in-frame clones, with some not included. The repertoire holds 250,000 to 300,000 clones, with approximately 83% as singletons. The sample comprised peripheral blood. These receptors were obtained from a woman between 70 and 85 years old with acute or convalescent COVID-19.

The genes are TRBV29-1 and TRBJ1-1; TRBD1 matches at 8 bases. The CDR3 loop spans 12 amino acids. Trimming at V came to 7 bases and at J to 6 bases, leaving 7 bases not matched to a gene. Per germline, CDR1 SQVTM and CDR2 ANQGSEA. This CDR3 is CSARQGKAEAFF. CDR3 sequence (DNA): TGCAGCGCAAGACAGGGGAAGGCTGAAGCTTTCTTT.

The J gene is TRBJ1-5, the V gene TRBV2; D is perhaps TRBD1 (5 bases). Trimming took off 7 bases at V and 2 bases at J, with 12 bases between the two ends. CDR3 size: 14 residues. Germline CDR1 reads SNHLY; CDR2 reads FYNNEI. The CDR3 reads CASKAGVGNQPQHF. Here the CDR3 DNA reads TGTGCCAGCAAAGCGGGGGTAGGCAATCAGCCCCAGCATTTT.

The chain is built from TRBV5-1 and TRBJ2-1; 9 bases map to TRBD1. The V and J ends lost 0 bases and 6 bases, in that order; junction bases with no gene match: 7. Germline V lookup: CDR1 SGHRS, CDR2 YFSETQ. This CDR3 has 16 amino acids. CDR3 coding DNA: TGCGCCAGCAGCTTGGCGGCCGGGACAGGGACCAATGAGCAGTTCTTC. It yields the protein CASSLAAGTGTNEQFF.

The genes are TRBV18 and TRBJ2-1; 9 bases agree with TRBD1. This CDR3 is built from 17 residues. V shed 3 bases and J 6 bases; nucleotides not matched to a gene: 12. Germline V gene sequence: CDR1 KGHSH, CDR2 LQKENI. CDR3 nucleotide sequence: TGTGCCAGCTCACCTTTCCCCGGGACAGGGAGGGGCAATGAGCAGTTCTTC. Translated: CASSPFPGTGRGNEQFF.

The chain recombines TRBV9 with TRBJ1-3; 8 nucleotides agree with TRBD1. The CDR3 is made up of 16 amino acids. Germline V CDR1 and CDR2: SGDLS, YYNGEE. V was pared by 0 bases and J by 4 bases, with 6 bases of the junction left unmatched. The CDR3 region has the DNA TGTGCCAGCAGCGTAGGGGGACAGGTCACCGGAAACACCATATATTTT. This translates into CASSVGGQVTGNTIYF.

This sequence joins TRBV6-5 and TRBJ2-6; D remains ambiguous. Trimming took 7 bases from V and 0 from J, leaving 7 bases between them. Germline assignment: CDR1 MNHEY and CDR2 SVGAGI. The CDR3 has 14 amino acids. CDR3 in amino acids: CASNPSSGANVLTF. The CDR3 coding sequence is TGTGCCAGCAACCCTAGCTCTGGGGCCAACGTCCTGACTTTC.

This chain links TRBV7-9 with TRBJ2-4; tentative D call: TRBD1 (7 bases). The CDR3 sequence is 15 residues long. The V end was cut by 5 bases, the J end by 7 bases, with 18 bases between. Germline CDR1 and CDR2: SEHNR and FQNEAQ (reference sequence). The DNA of the CDR3 is TGTGCCAGCAGCCTCCTCGGAGGGGGCCCTAACATTCAGTACTTC. It encodes CASSLLGGGPNIQYF.

This chain links TRBV7-6 with TRBJ1-1; maybe TRBD1 (5 bases). This CDR3 has 13 residues. From germline, CDR1 is SGHVS and CDR2 FNYEAQ. Trimming removed 0 bases from V and 6 bases from J, with 8 bases in between. The CDR3: CASSLAQGSEAFF. For the CDR3, the DNA is TGTGCCAGCAGCTTAGCCCAGGGTTCTGAAGCTTTCTTT. The full variable domain, completed using reference TRBV7-6 and TRBJ1-1, is GAGVSQSPRYKVTKRGQDVALRCDPISGHVSLYWYRQALGQGPEFLTYFNYEAQQDKSGLPNDRFSAERPEGSISTLTIQRTEQRDSAMYRCASSLAQGSEAFFGQGTRLTVV.

CDR3 residues: CASSQTRNNYGYTF. The CDR3 region has the DNA TGTGCCAGCAGCCAAACCAGGAATAACTATGGCTACACCTTC. The chain carries TRBV3-1 (or the pseudogene TRBV3-2) and TRBJ1-2, with unresolved D. The germline gives CDR1 LGHDT, CDR2 YNNKEL (reference sequence). The CDR3 spans 14 residues. Trimming pared 2 bases from V and 1 base from J, leaving 8 bases between.

The J gene is TRBJ1-3, the V gene TRBV15; D unresolved. V lost 0 bases, J lost 0 bases, and 3 bases lay in between. CDR3 size: 14 residues. CDR1 LNHNV and CDR2 YYDKDF come from the germline V gene (reference sequence). In DNA, the CDR3 is TGTGCCACCAGCAGAGATTACTCTGGAAACACCATATATTTT. Its translation: CATSRDYSGNTIYF. Full variable domain (remainder filled in from reference TRBV15 and TRBJ1-3): DAMVIQNPRYQVTQFGKPVTLSCSQTLNHNVMYWYQQKSSQAPKLLFHYYDKDFNNEADTPDNFQSRRPNTSFCFLDIRSPGLGDTAMYLCATSRDYSGNTIYFGEGSWLTVV.

V usage is TRBV5-1 and J usage is TRBJ2-1; the D gene is possibly TRBD2 (5 bases). The germline V gene encodes CDR1 SGHRS and CDR2 YFSETQ. The CDR3 is 15 amino acids. The V end was cut by 0 bases, the J end by 6 bases, with 13 bases between. CDR3 DNA: TGCGCCAGCAGCTTGGCGGGAAACGTGGGCAATGAGCAGTTCTTC. It is translated as CASSLAGNVGNEQFF. Based on the CDR3 plus reference TRBV5-1 and TRBJ2-1, the full variable domain is KAGVTQTPRYLIKTRGQQVTLSCSPISGHRSVSWYQQTPGQGLQFLFEYFSETQRNKGNFPGRFSGRQFSNSRSEMNVSTLELGDSALYLCASSLAGNVGNEQFFGPGTRLTVL.

V usage is TRBV29-1 and J usage is TRBJ1-1; 7 positions agree with TRBD1. V shed 4 bases, J shed 4 bases, and the junction held 6 bases outside the gene matches. This CDR3 has 13 residues. Germline V gene lookup returns CDR1 SQVTM and CDR2 ANQGSEA. CDR3 nucleotides: TGCAGCGTTGCGACAGGGACGGGCACTGAAGCTTTCTTT. Protein product: CSVATGTGTEAFF.

The genes are TRBV2 and TRBJ2-3, with 9 positions matching TRBD1. The trim removed 5 bases at V and 2 bases at J, leaving 5 bases unmatched. CDR1 and CDR2 from the germline V gene are SNHLY and FYNNEI. This CDR3 region has 15 residues. The CDR3 DNA sequence: TGTGCCAGCAGTCCCGGGACAGGGAACACAGATACGCAGTATTTT. This encodes CASSPGTGNTDTQYF.

V usage is TRBV7-8 and J usage is TRBJ2-7; D is possibly TRBD1 (6 bases). The CDR3 extends over 15 amino acids. The V gene's germline CDR1 is SGHVS and CDR2 FQNEAQ. V was pared by 1 base and J by 5 bases, with 15 bases between. DNA of the CDR3: TGTGCCAGCAGCTTAGAAGGCTTTAAGGGGGACGAGCAGTACTTC. Translated, it gives CASSLEGFKGDEQYF.

On this clone: This likely reflects a read error, since a far larger clone is one base away. In the same sample, other DNA sequences code for this CDR3. The chain has TRBV7-9 and TRBJ1-1, with D maybe TRBD1 (6 bases). V was cut by 4 bases and J by 1 base, with 7 bases left in between. This CDR3 has 13 amino acids. The germline V gene has CDR1 SEHNR and CDR2 FQNEAQ (reference sequence). CDR3 nucleotides: TGTGCCAGCAGCTCACAGGGGAACACTGAAGCTTTCTTT. Protein product: CASSSQGNTEAFF.

The chain has TRBV5-4 and TRBJ2-7; 7 bases agree with TRBD2. V was clipped by 2 bases and J by 3 bases; unmatched bases: 2. Germline CDR1 SGHNT, CDR2 YYREEE (reference sequence). This CDR3 spans 13 amino acids. In nucleotides, the CDR3 is TGTGCCAGCAGCTTCGGGGGGAGCTACGAGCAGTACTTC. It translates to CASSFGGSYEQYF. Together with reference TRBV5-4 and TRBJ2-7, the CDR3 gives the full variable domain: ETGVTQSPTHLIKTRGQQVTLRCSSQSGHNTVSWYQQALGQGPQFIFQYYREEENGRGNFPPRFSGLQFPNYSSELNVNALELDDSALYLCASSFGGSYEQYFGPGTRLTVT.

The chain joins TRBV6-5 to TRBJ1-2, with D possibly TRBD1 on 5 matching bases. This CDR3 spans 15 amino acids. Germline assignment: CDR1 MNHEY and CDR2 SVGAGI. Trimming left V 6 bases short and J 6 bases short, with 20 bases between. The CDR3 sequence: CASRKGLHMSDGYTF. The CDR3 DNA follows: TGTGCCAGCAGAAAGGGGTTGCACATGTCAGATGGCTACACCTTC.

The sample holds one count of this clone. The rearrangement uses TRBV7-9 and TRBJ1-3; possible D gene TRBD1, 5 bases. Germline V CDR1 and CDR2: SEHNR, FQNEAQ (reference sequence). This CDR3 contains 14 residues. V dropped 5 bases and J dropped 2 bases, with 10 bases sitting between them. The CDR3 coding sequence is TGTGCCAGCAGCCCGGGGGATGCTGGAAACACCATATATTTT. It translates to CASSPGDAGNTIYF.

This clone has just one count. The chain has TRBV27 and TRBJ2-7; possibly TRBD2 for D (6 bases). The CDR3 is 13 amino acids. V was cut by 10 bases and J by 5 bases, with 18 bases left in between. Germline assignment: CDR1 MNHEY and CDR2 SMNVEV (reference sequence). CDR3 sequence (DNA): TGTGCCACTTCGGTGATCGGGGGTGACGAGCAGTACTTC. Its translation: CATSVIGGDEQYF.

Here the CDR3 DNA reads TGTGCCAGCAGCACTGGGACCCGGGGGGCATATGAAAAACTGTTTTTT. Its translation: CASSTGTRGAYEKLFF. The chain couples TRBV7-9 to TRBJ1-4, with a tentative D call TRBD1 (6 bases). This CDR3 spans 16 amino acids. V was cut by 5 bases and J by 6 bases, with 19 bases left in between. Germline V gene lookup returns CDR1 SEHNR and CDR2 FQNEAQ (reference sequence).